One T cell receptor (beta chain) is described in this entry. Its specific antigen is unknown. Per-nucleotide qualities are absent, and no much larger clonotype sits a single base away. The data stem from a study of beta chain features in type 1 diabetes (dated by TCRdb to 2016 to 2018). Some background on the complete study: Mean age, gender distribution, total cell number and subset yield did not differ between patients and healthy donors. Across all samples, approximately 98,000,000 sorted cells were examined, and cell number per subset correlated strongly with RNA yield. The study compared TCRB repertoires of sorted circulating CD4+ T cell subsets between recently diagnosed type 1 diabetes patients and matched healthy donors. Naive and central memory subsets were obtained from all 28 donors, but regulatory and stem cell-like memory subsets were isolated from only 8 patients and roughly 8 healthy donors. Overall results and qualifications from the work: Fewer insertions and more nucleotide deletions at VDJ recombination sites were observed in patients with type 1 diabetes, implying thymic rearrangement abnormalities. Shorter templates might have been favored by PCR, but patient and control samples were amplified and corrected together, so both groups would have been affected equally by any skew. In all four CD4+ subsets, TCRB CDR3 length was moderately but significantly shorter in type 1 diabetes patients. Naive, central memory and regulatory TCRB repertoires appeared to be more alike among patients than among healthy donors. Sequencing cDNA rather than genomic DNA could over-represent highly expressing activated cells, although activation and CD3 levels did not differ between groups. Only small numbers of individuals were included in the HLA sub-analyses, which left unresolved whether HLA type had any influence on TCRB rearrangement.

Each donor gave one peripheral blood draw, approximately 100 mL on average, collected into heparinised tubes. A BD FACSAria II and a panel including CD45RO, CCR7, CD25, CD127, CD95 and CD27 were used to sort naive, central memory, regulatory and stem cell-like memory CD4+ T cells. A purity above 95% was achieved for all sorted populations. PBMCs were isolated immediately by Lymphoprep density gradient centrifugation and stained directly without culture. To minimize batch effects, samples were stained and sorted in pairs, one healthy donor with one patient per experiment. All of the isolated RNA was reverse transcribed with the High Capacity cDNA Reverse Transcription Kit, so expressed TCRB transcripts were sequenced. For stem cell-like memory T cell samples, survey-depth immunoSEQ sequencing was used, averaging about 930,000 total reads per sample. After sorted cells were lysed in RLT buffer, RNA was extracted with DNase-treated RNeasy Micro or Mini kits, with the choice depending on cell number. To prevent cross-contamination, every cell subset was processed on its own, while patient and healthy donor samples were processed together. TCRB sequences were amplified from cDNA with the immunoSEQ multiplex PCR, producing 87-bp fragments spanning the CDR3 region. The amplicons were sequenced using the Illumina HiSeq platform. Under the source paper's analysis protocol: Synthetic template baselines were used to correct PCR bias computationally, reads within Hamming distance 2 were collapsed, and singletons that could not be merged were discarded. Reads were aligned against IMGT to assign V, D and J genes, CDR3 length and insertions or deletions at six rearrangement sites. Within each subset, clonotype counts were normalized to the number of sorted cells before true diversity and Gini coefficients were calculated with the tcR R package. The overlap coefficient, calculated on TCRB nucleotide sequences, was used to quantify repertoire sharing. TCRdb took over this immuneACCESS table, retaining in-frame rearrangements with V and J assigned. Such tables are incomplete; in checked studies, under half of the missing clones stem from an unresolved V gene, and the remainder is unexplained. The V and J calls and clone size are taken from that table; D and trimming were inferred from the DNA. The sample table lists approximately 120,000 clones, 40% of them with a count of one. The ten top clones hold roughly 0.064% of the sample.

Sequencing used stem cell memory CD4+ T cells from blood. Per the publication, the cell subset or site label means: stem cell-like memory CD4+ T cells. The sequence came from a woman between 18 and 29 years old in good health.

The CDR3 protein is CASTLDREPQHF. The DNA is TGTGCCAGCACCCTCGACAGGGAGCCCCAGCATTTT. The chain is made from TRBV6-6 and TRBJ1-5; 7 bases in between match TRBD1. V lost 7 bases and J lost 8 bases, and the count of bases not matched to a germline gene is 5. The CDR3 starts with the cysteine, ends with the phenylalanine, and has 12 residues. Kept here is only the CDR3 DNA, which spans 36 bases and is read in frame from base 1. Looking up the germline V gene (reference sequence) yields CDR1 MNHNY and CDR2 SVGAGI.